What follows is one TCR beta chain and its context. Sequencing was performed with immunoSEQ multiplex PCR; in TCRdb, only in-frame clones are kept and a portion is missing. The table lists 60,000 to 75,000 clones, around nine tenths of them singletons, with about 1.3% in the top ten. The record originates from a study of OX40 agonist ivuxolimab in advanced cancers. The CDR3 spans 15 residues. Germline V gene data show CDR1 as MNHEY and CDR2 as SMNVEV (reference sequence). The V and J ends lost 0 bases and 9 bases, in that order; junction bases with no gene match: 8. Sequenced here: CD4+ or CD8+ T cells sorted from blood, sampled in a trial of the OX40 agonist ivuxolimab. V is TRBV27 and J is TRBJ2-1; TRBD2 aligns across 7 bases. This sequence originates from an adult with an advanced solid tumor such as melanoma, head and neck, liver or kidney cancer. The CDR3 loop is CASSLSWEGPGEQFF. The CDR3 coding sequence is TGTGCCAGCAGTTTATCGTGGGAGGGCCCGGGTGAGCAGTTCTTC.